One and the same sample provided the 14 T cell receptor beta chains below, sequenced in a study of blood T cell repertoires in COVID-19 (TCRdb year 2020). The library was built by means of the immunoSEQ multiplex PCR assay. The immuneACCESS repertoire file appears here via TCRdb, limited to in-frame rearrangements. These files lack a portion of the clones; in checked studies, under half of the deficit traces to unresolved V genes, and the cause of the others is not known. Across this sample there are 210,000 or so clones, with about 80% seen only once. Roughly 1.8% of the sample rests with the top ten. Source material: PBMCs or T cells enriched from blood (not recorded which). These receptor sequences come from a man aged 55-75 years who had recovered from COVID-19.

This clone was observed a handful of times. The chain carries TRBV11-2 and TRBJ2-2; 8 bases line up with TRBD1. CDR3 size: 16 residues. The V gene end was trimmed by 7 bases and the J gene end by 8 bases; junction bases not matched to a gene: 15. Germline values: CDR1 SGHAT, CDR2 FQNNGV. CDR3 nucleotide sequence: TGTGCCAGCACCGCCCGGGCAGGGGGCACTTTTGGGGAGCTGTTTTTT. Protein: CASTARAGGTFGELFF.

V gene TRBV9 combines with J gene TRBJ2-1; no clear D. In germline, CDR1 is SGDLS, CDR2 YYNGEE. V was trimmed by 6 bases and J by 0 bases, leaving 16 bases between them. The CDR3 is 16 residues long. As DNA, the CDR3 is TGTGCCAGCACCCCGGCAAGCGCGAGCTCCTACAATGAGCAGTTCTTC. It is translated as CASTPASASSYNEQFF.

The chain has TRBV7-2 and TRBJ1-2; tentative D call: TRBD1 (5 bases). Germline V CDR1 and CDR2: SGHTA, FQGNSA. Trimming left V 4 bases short and J 3 bases short, with 12 bases between. CDR3 length equals 14 residues. DNA of the CDR3: TGTGCCAGCAGCTACCCCGGGGGTTACTATGGCTACACCTTC. Protein product: CASSYPGGYYGYTF.

The J gene is TRBJ1-5, the V gene TRBV19; possible D gene TRBD1, 5 bases. The CDR3 contains 14 residues. CDR1 is LNHDA, CDR2 SQIVND, per germline (reference sequence). V gave up 7 bases and J gave up 3 bases, with 13 bases separating them. For the CDR3, the DNA is TGTGCCAGTAATCTCCAGGGTGCCAATCAGCCCCAGCATTTT. Protein product: CASNLQGANQPQHF.

The V gene is TRBV7-3, the J gene TRBJ2-3, with a tentative D call TRBD1 (5 bases). The length of the CDR3 is 14 residues. V gave up 3 bases and J gave up 1 base, with 8 bases separating them. CDR1 and CDR2 (germline): SGHTA, FQGTGA. CDR3 nucleotide sequence: TGTGCCAGCAGCTTTCAGGGTGGCACAGATACGCAGTATTTT. As protein: CASSFQGGTDTQYF.

This chain links TRBV7-3 with TRBJ2-1, with D possibly matching TRBD2 (5 bases). CDR3 length: 15 residues. The germline CDR1 and CDR2 sequences are SGHTA and FQGTGA. V lost 4 bases and J 0 bases, leaving 10 bases between the germline ends. The CDR3 nucleotides read TGTGCCAGCAGCTGGGAGTACAGCTCCTACAATGAGCAGTTCTTC. Protein product: CASSWEYSSYNEQFF.

This chain joins TRBV5-1 and TRBJ1-1, with D perhaps TRBD1 (5 bases). CDR3 length: 15 amino acids. With 0 bases removed from V and 4 bases from J, the gap between germline ends came to 13 bases. CDR1 is SGHRS, CDR2 YFSETQ, per germline. The CDR3 loop is CASSLDFGGITEAFF. The CDR3 nucleotides read TGCGCCAGCAGCTTGGATTTTGGGGGGATCACTGAAGCTTTCTTT.

The chain uses TRBV7-9 and TRBJ1-2, with D maybe TRBD1 (6 bases). V was shortened by 1 base and J by 4 bases, with 7 bases between the two germline ends. The CDR3 runs 13 residues. Germline assignment: CDR1 SEHNR and CDR2 FQNEAQ (reference sequence). The CDR3 spells CASSLGTAYGYTF. CDR3 sequence (DNA): TGTGCCAGCAGCTTAGGGACAGCCTATGGCTACACCTTC.

The V call is TRBV27, the J call TRBJ2-1, with 11 bases identical to TRBD2. The V segment lost 5 bases and the J segment 4 bases; nucleotides outside the gene matches: 4. From germline, CDR1 is MNHEY and CDR2 SMNVEV (reference sequence). This CDR3 contains 15 residues. CDR3 coding DNA: TGTGCCAGCAGTCGTCTAGCGGGAGGATACAATGAGCAGTTCTTC. Its translation: CASSRLAGGYNEQFF.

V usage is TRBV29-1 and J usage is TRBJ1-5, with unresolved D. Germline CDR1 reads SQVTM; CDR2 reads ANQGSEA. The CDR3 runs to 13 residues. The germline V and J ends were trimmed by 6 bases and 4 bases, with 13 bases remaining between them. The CDR3 loop reads CSVADTGNQPQHF. The CDR3 nucleotides read TGCAGCGTCGCTGACACCGGTAATCAGCCCCAGCATTTT.

The V gene is TRBV2, the J gene TRBJ2-5; TRBD2 matches at 9 bases. CDR1 SNHLY and CDR2 FYNNEI come from the germline V gene. The CDR3 is 16 amino acids. V was pared by 3 bases and J by 2 bases, with 7 bases of the junction left unmatched. The CDR3 bases are TGTGCCAGCAGTGATTTTTTAGCGGGGGATCAAGAGACCCAGTACTTC. Amino acid sequence: CASSDFLAGDQETQYF.

The rearrangement joins TRBV11-2 to TRBJ2-2; TRBD1 is a possible D gene (5 bases). Germline assignment: CDR1 SGHAT and CDR2 FQNNGV. This CDR3 comprises 16 residues. Trimming shortened V by 3 bases and J by 0 bases, and 11 bases separated the two germline ends. This CDR3 is CASSFFLGANTGELFF. The CDR3 coding sequence is TGTGCCAGCAGCTTTTTCTTAGGGGCGAACACCGGGGAGCTGTTTTTT.

The gene calls are TRBV7-2 and TRBJ1-1; no definite D call. With 5 bases removed from V and 1 base from J, the gap between germline ends came to 8 bases. Germline CDR1 and CDR2: SGHTA and FQGNSA. This CDR3 is built from 13 residues. The chain's CDR3 is CASSPQANTEAFF. Here the CDR3 DNA reads TGTGCCAGCAGCCCCCAAGCGAACACTGAAGCTTTCTTT.

The V gene is TRBV4-1, the J gene TRBJ2-3; 7 nucleotides line up with TRBD1. V gave up 1 base and J gave up 6 bases; unmatched junction bases: 1. Germline V gene lookup returns CDR1 MGHRA and CDR2 YSYEKL. This CDR3 comprises 13 residues. The CDR3, as DNA: TGCGCCAGCAGCCAAGGACAGGGCGATACGCAGTATTTT. Translating gives CASSQGQGDTQYF.